A selection of T cell receptor beta chains follows, all from one sample in a study of brain T cells in children with intractable seizures. TCRdb's copy holds only in-frame clones and misses some; the assay was immunoSEQ multiplex PCR. The sample has about 110,000 clones; 85% to 95% are singletons. This sample comprised peripheral blood, obtained at surgery. The receptors originated from a boy in the first two years of life with hemimegalencephaly and intractable seizures. CDR3s include the opening cysteine and the closing phenylalanine or tryptophan. The D gene is left open where the match is weak. Not all rows give a size; the values are once, few, many and, for expanded clones, a class.

TRBJ1-2 . . TRBV7-9 CASSSAPSSDGYTF TGTGCCAGCAGCTCGGCCCCTTCGTCGGATGGCTACACCTTC
TRBJ1-2 TRBD1 . TRBV11-2 CASSLWTGGLGYYGYTF TGTGCCAGCAGCTTGTGGACAGGGGGGCTAGGGTACTATGGCTACACCTTC
TRBJ2-3 . . TRBV18 CASSRGATDTQYF TGTGCCAGCTCACGGGGAGCAACAGATACGCAGTATTTT
TRBJ2-3 . . TRBV7-3 CASSDQPGGDTQYF TGTGCCAGCAGCGACCAACCCGGAGGAGATACGCAGTATTTT
TRBJ2-1 . . TRBV6-5 CASSPYAQGYEQFF TGTGCCAGCAGTCCCTATGCGCAGGGGTATGAGCAGTTCTTC
TRBJ2-6 TRBD2 . TRBV5-8 CASSPGGWGRISGANVLTF TGTGCCAGCAGCCCGGGAGGTTGGGGTCGGATCTCTGGGGCCAACGTCCTGACTTTC
TRBJ2-7 TRBD1 . TRBV13 CASSLRRTGGYEQYF TGTGCCAGCAGCTTGCGCCGGACAGGGGGGTACGAGCAGTACTTC
TRBJ2-3 . . TRBV9 CASSGPADTQYF TGTGCCAGCAGCGGCCCGGCAGATACGCAGTATTTT
TRBJ1-2 . . TRBV6-1 CASSEAGRGYTF TGTGCCAGCAGTGAAGCGGGCAGGGGCTACACCTTC
TRBJ2-5 TRBD2 . TRBV7-9 CASSFLIAGGPETQYF TGTGCCAGCAGCTTTCTTATCGCGGGAGGGCCAGAGACCCAGTACTTC
TRBJ1-2 . . TRBV11-2 CASSLSGSPTF TGTGCCAGCAGCTTATCCGGCAGCCCCACCTTC
TRBJ2-2 . . TRBV7-3 CASSPVGGELFF TGTGCCAGCAGCCCAGTGGGCGGGGAGCTGTTTTTT
TRBJ1-4 . . TRBV6-1 CASSEPGQISEKLFF TGTGCCAGCAGTGAACCAGGTCAGATTAGTGAAAAACTGTTTTTT
TRBJ1-2 . . TRBV2 CASSEGGNYGYTF TGTGCCAGCAGTGAAGGGGGGAACTATGGCTACACCTTC
TRBJ1-2 TRBD1 . TRBV4-2 CASSRHRGGYGYTF TGTGCCAGCAGCAGACACAGGGGGGGTTATGGCTACACCTTC
TRBJ2-7 TRBD2 . TRBV6-4 CAIYPSLTSIYGDEQYF TGTGCCATTTACCCGTCTTTGACTAGCATTTATGGCGACGAGCAGTACTTC
TRBJ2-7 . . TRBV27 CASSLSPGRYEQYF TGTGCCAGCAGTTTGTCCCCAGGGCGCTACGAGCAGTACTTC
TRBJ2-7 TRBD2 . TRBV7-2 CASSKAGVGDEQYF TGTGCCAGCAGCAAAGCGGGAGTCGGCGACGAGCAGTACTTC
TRBJ2-1 . . TRBV27 CASSGTARKQFF TGTGCCAGCTCCGGGACGGCCCGGAAGCAGTTCTTC
TRBJ1-1 . . TRBV28 CASRWVGNTEAFF TGTGCCAGCAGGTGGGTGGGGAACACTGAAGCTTTCTTT
TRBJ2-5 TRBD1 . TRBV12-5 CASGLVWGQPQETQYF TGTGCTAGTGGTTTGGTGTGGGGACAGCCCCAAGAGACCCAGTACTTC
TRBJ1-1 . . TRBV19 CASSIGGRVDTEAFF TGTGCCAGTAGTATTGGAGGCAGGGTGGACACTGAAGCTTTCTTT
TRBJ2-5 . . TRBV28 CASSYGGRGEETQYF TGTGCCAGCAGTTATGGGGGAAGGGGTGAAGAGACCCAGTACTTC
TRBJ2-7 . once TRBV6-6 CASSYSTGLTYEQYF TGTGCCAGCAGTTACTCGACAGGCCTAACCTACGAGCAGTACTTC
TRBJ2-7 . . TRBV28 CASSFSGFDYEQYF TGTGCCAGCAGTTTTTCGGGGTTCGACTACGAGCAGTACTTC
TRBJ2-3 . . TRBV5-1 CASSLALQLFSTDTQYF TGCGCCAGCAGCTTGGCTCTACAGCTCTTTTCCACAGATACGCAGTATTTT
TRBJ1-5 . . TRBV12-3/TRBV12-4 CASSLRRNQPQHF TGTGCCAGCAGTTTAAGACGCAATCAGCCCCAGCATTTT
TRBJ1-6 TRBD1 once TRBV7-2 CASSQGQGFNSPLHF TGTGCCAGCAGCCAAGGACAGGGATTTAATTCACCCCTCCACTTT
TRBJ1-2 . once TRBV3-1/TRBV3-2 CASSQGLGGYTF TGTGCCAGCAGTCAAGGGTTAGGGGGCTACACCTTC
TRBJ1-5 . . TRBV4-3 CASSQDLGTARFNQPQHF TGCGCCAGCAGCCAAGATTTAGGAACAGCCAGATTCAATCAGCCCCAGCATTTT
TRBJ1-5 . . TRBV7-2 CASSSTVGGQPQHF TGTGCCAGCAGCTCGACAGTGGGAGGCCAGCCCCAGCATTTT
TRBJ1-4 . . TRBV7-8 CASSPLGANEKLFF TGTGCCAGCAGCCCTCTGGGAGCTAATGAAAAACTGTTTTTT
TRBJ2-1 TRBD2 . TRBV7-6 CASSKTTSDNEQFF TGTGCCAGCAGCAAAACGACTAGCGACAATGAGCAGTTCTTC
TRBJ1-1 . . TRBV2 CASSEGNTEAFF TGTGCCAGCAGTGAAGGGAACACTGAAGCTTTCTTT
TRBJ1-3 . . TRBV5-1 CASSPEGRQFSGNTIYF TGCGCCAGCAGCCCGGAGGGACGGCAATTCTCTGGAAACACCATATATTTT
TRBJ2-1 TRBD2 . TRBV28 CASSPRRAGGPYNEQFF TGTGCCAGCAGCCCGAGAAGAGCGGGAGGGCCCTACAATGAGCAGTTCTTC
TRBJ2-5 TRBD2 once TRBV9 CASSEGLAGQETQYF TGTGCCAGCAGCGAGGGACTAGCGGGCCAAGAGACCCAGTACTTC
TRBJ2-7 TRBD1 once TRBV7-3 CASSPAGTGGPYEQYF TGTGCCAGCAGCCCAGCCGGGACAGGGGGACCCTACGAGCAGTACTTC
TRBJ2-7 TRBD2 once TRBV29-1 CSAVGLAGNYEQYF TGCAGCGCTGTGGGACTAGCGGGGAACTACGAGCAGTACTTC
TRBJ1-6 . . TRBV4-1 CASSQESEIAGPSNSPLHF TGCGCCAGCAGCCAAGAATCAGAGATAGCGGGGCCCTCTAATTCACCCCTCCACTTT
TRBJ2-7 . few TRBV27 CASSLSRDYEQYF TGTGCCAGCAGTCTCTCCCGGGACTACGAGCAGTACTTC
TRBJ1-5 TRBD1 once TRBV10-2 CASSPLRDRGGNQPQHF TGCGCCAGCAGCCCCCTCCGGGACAGGGGAGGCAATCAGCCCCAGCATTTT
TRBJ2-3 . . TRBV7-3 CASSLTGGADTQYF TGTGCCAGCAGCTTAACGGGGGGCGCGGATACGCAGTATTTT
TRBJ2-3 TRBD2 . TRBV5-4 CASSLGTGLAGIRTDTQYF TGTGCCAGCAGCTTGGGGACGGGACTAGCGGGAATTCGAACGGATACGCAGTATTTT
TRBJ2-2 TRBD2 . TRBV4-1 CASSQLAGDTGELFF TGCGCCAGCAGCCAACTAGCGGGAGACACCGGGGAGCTGTTTTTT
TRBJ2-1 . once TRBV9 CASSAHLPNYYNEQFF TGTGCCAGCAGCGCACACCTTCCCAATTACTACAATGAGCAGTTCTTC
TRBJ1-6 . few TRBV7-6 CASSPSQVGYSPLHF TGTGCCAGCAGCCCTTCCCAGGTTGGGTATTCACCCCTCCACTTT
TRBJ2-6 . . TRBV6-5 CASTFRTSGANVLTF TGTGCCAGCACCTTTCGCACCTCTGGGGCCAACGTCCTGACTTTC
TRBJ2-5 TRBD2 . TRBV30 CAWSASIAGVRGETQYF TGTGCCTGGAGCGCGTCAATAGCGGGAGTACGAGGAGAGACCCAGTACTTC
TRBJ1-3 TRBD1 once TRBV6-5 CASSYYRGLGNTIYF TGTGCCAGCAGTTACTACAGGGGGCTTGGAAACACCATATATTTT
TRBJ1-2 TRBD1 . TRBV7-2 CASTTDRGLGYTF TGTGCCAGCACCACGGACAGGGGGCTTGGCTACACCTTC
TRBJ2-2 . few TRBV5-4 CASSPIGQSLVGELFF TGTGCCAGCAGCCCAATAGGGCAGTCATTGGTCGGGGAGCTGTTTTTT
TRBJ2-1 TRBD2 . TRBV5-1 CASSLVAGASYNEQFF TGCGCCAGCAGCTTGGTTGCGGGAGCAAGCTACAATGAGCAGTTCTTC
TRBJ2-1 . . TRBV6-5 CASSYSRAGRGNEQFF TGTGCCAGCAGTTACTCGAGGGCAGGGCGGGGAAATGAGCAGTTCTTC
TRBJ2-1 TRBD2 once TRBV6-5 CASSRSGSSYNEQFF TGTGCCAGCAGCCGTAGCGGGAGCTCCTACAATGAGCAGTTCTTC
TRBJ1-2 TRBD1 . TRBV7-3 CASSSKPLKTGGEYGYTF TGTGCCAGCAGCTCGAAGCCGCTAAAAACAGGGGGTGAGTATGGCTACACCTTC
TRBJ2-5 . . TRBV21-1 CASSKNGRGKQETQYF TGTGCCAGCAGCAAAAACGGCAGGGGGAAACAAGAGACCCAGTACTTC
TRBJ2-1 . . TRBV4-2 CASSDSSGREQFF TGTGCCAGCAGCGACAGCTCAGGGCGGGAGCAGTTCTTC
TRBJ1-2 TRBD1 . TRBV3-1/TRBV3-2 CASSLTGIPNYGYTF TGTGCCAGCAGCCTGACAGGGATTCCTAACTATGGCTACACCTTC
TRBJ2-1 TRBD2 . TRBV9 CASSELAGTWEGYRGQFF TGTGCCAGCAGCGAACTAGCGGGGACCTGGGAGGGGTACAGAGGGCAGTTCTTC